By sample share, the clone carrying this TCR beta chain is medium-sized. Researchers used 5'RACE with constant-segment primers to make TCR alpha and TCR beta cDNA libraries that carry sample barcodes and UMIs. TCRdb re-called the 5' RACE reads with MiXCR, one entry per CDR3 protein. Of around 30,000 distinct CDR3 sequences detected, more than 10% appear once; the ten largest clones hold roughly 15%. The CDR3 has 16 amino acids. J gave up 5 bases and V 0 bases, and 5 bases lay outside the gene matches. Germline V gene sequence: CDR1 LGHDT, CDR2 YNNKEL (reference sequence). This entry comes from a study of T-cell memory formation after mild COVID-19. Study-level information: Clustering of TCRs was largely donor specific.

Sequenced material: PBMCs or a T cell subset sorted from them (not recorded which). The receptor's source is an adult woman who had mild COVID-19 (a few samples of this study predate the infection). Cell type and time point are not known. V usage is TRBV3-1 and J usage is TRBJ2-7; TRBD1 aligns across 12 bases. CDR3 residues: CASSQDPGTGGDEQYF. The CDR3 DNA reads TGTGCCAGCAGCCAAGACCCCGGGACAGGGGGCGACGAGCAGTACTTC.